This passage covers 13 T cell receptor beta chains from one sample sequenced in a study of T-cell memory formation after mild COVID-19. TCRdb called the 5' RACE reads again in MiXCR, with one record for every CDR3 protein. The sample has 450,000 to 650,000 distinct CDR3 sequences, approximately 18% seen once. Sequenced input: PBMCs or a T cell subset sorted from them (not recorded which). Every receptor here comes from an adult woman who had mild COVID-19 (a few samples of this study predate the infection). Cell type and time point are not known.

This clonotype was detected a few times. The chain has TRBV20-1 and TRBJ2-7; no definite D call. The CDR3 totals 12 residues. Germline CDR1 DFQATT, CDR2 SNEGSKA (reference sequence). CDR3 sequence (DNA): TGCGGGGATGGTATGGACTCCTACGAGCAGTACTTC. It yields the protein CGDGMDSYEQYF.

This chain connects TRBV13 to TRBJ2-1; 7 bases are shared with TRBD2. Per germline, CDR1 PRHDT and CDR2 FYEKMQ (reference sequence). J lost 5 bases, V lost 5 bases, and 12 bases had no gene match. This CDR3 has 16 residues. In nucleotides, the CDR3 is TGTGCCAGCAGCAGGGGAGGGGCAGGAAGAAACAATGAGCAGTTCTTC. Protein product: CASSRGGAGRNNEQFF. The variable domain in full, completed from reference TRBV13 and TRBJ2-1, reads AAGVIQSPRHLIKEKRETATLKCYPIPRHDTVYWYQQGPGQDPQFLISFYEKMQSDKGSIPDRFSAQQFSDYHSELNMSSLELGDSALYFCASSRGGAGRNNEQFFGPGTRLTVL.

In this sample, this clonotype turned up a few times. The rearrangement joins TRBV7-9 to TRBJ1-1; no reliable D call. The CDR3 extends over 17 amino acids. V lost 3 bases, J lost 5 bases, and 22 bases lay in between. Looked up from germline, CDR1 is SEHNR and CDR2 is FQNEAQ (reference sequence). As DNA, the CDR3 is TGTGCCAGCAGCTTGCCATCGATGATCGGCCAAGGAACTGAAGCTTTCTTT. This sequence encodes CASSLPSMIGQGTEAFF. The complete variable domain, with remaining parts taken from reference TRBV7-9 and TRBJ1-1, reads DTGVSQNPRHKITKRGQNVTFRCDPISEHNRLYWYRQTLGQGPEFLTYFQNEAQLEKSRLLSDRFSAERPKGSFSTLEIQRTEQGDSAMYLCASSLPSMIGQGTEAFFGQGTRLTVV.

This clonotype was observed a few times. The chain is built from TRBV7-2 and TRBJ2-7; D gene ambiguous. There are 15 residues in the CDR3. Trimming pared 1 base from V and 6 bases from J, leaving 16 bases between. Germline CDR1 reads SGHTA; CDR2 reads FQGNSA. In DNA form, the CDR3 reads TGTGCCAGCAGCTTAGTTGACACCTCCTTCGGCGAGCAGTACTTC. It codes for CASSLVDTSFGEQYF.

The table lists this clonotype with many counts. V is TRBV5-1 and J is TRBJ2-2; 9 bases are a match to TRBD2. Germline V CDR1 and CDR2: SGHRS, YFSETQ. V lost 4 bases and J lost 2; bases outside the gene matches: 3. This CDR3 comprises 15 residues. This chain's CDR3 is CASSEGLANTGELFF. In nucleotides, the CDR3 is TGCGCCAGCAGCGAGGGACTAGCCAACACCGGGGAGCTGTTTTTT. The whole variable domain, filled in from reference TRBV5-1 and TRBJ2-2, reads KAGVTQTPRYLIKTRGQQVTLSCSPISGHRSVSWYQQTPGQGLQFLFEYFSETQRNKGNFPGRFSGRQFSNSRSEMNVSTLELGDSALYLCASSEGLANTGELFFGEGSRLTVL.

J is TRBJ1-5 and V is TRBV5-5; 10 positions agree with TRBD1. The CDR3 contains 17 residues. Germline loops: CDR1 SGHKS, CDR2 YYEKEE (reference sequence). The ends lost 4 bases at V and 1 base at J; junction bases unmatched: 8. The CDR3 coding sequence is TGTGCCAGCAGCCCCCGACAGGGGGCGGGAAGCAATCAGCCCCAGCATTTT. Residues: CASSPRQGAGSNQPQHF.

V and J are TRBV27 and TRBJ2-1, with 13 bases aligning to TRBD2. The J segment lost 7 bases and the V segment lost 5 bases, leaving 5 bases of the junction unmatched. Looked up from germline, CDR1 is MNHEY and CDR2 is SMNVEV (reference sequence). This CDR3 is 15 amino acids long. In nucleotides, the CDR3 is TGTGCCAGCAGTGCGGGACTAGCGGGAAAGAATGAGCAGTTCTTC. Translating it yields CASSAGLAGKNEQFF.

This clonotype was counted many times. CDR3 region: CASSLPKGQGASTDTQYF. In nucleotides, the CDR3 is TGTGCCAGCAGCTTACCGAAGGGACAGGGGGCTTCCACAGATACGCAGTATTTT. This chain connects TRBV7-6 to TRBJ2-3, with TRBD1 identical over 12 bases. The length of the CDR3 is 18 residues. Germline V gene lookup returns CDR1 SGHVS and CDR2 FNYEAQ. V lost 2 bases, J lost 2 bases, and 8 bases stayed unmatched. Based on the CDR3 plus reference TRBV7-6 and TRBJ2-3, the full variable domain is GAGVSQSPRYKVTKRGQDVALRCDPISGHVSLYWYRQALGQGPEFLTYFNYEAQQDKSGLPNDRFSAERPEGSISTLTIQRTEQRDSAMYRCASSLPKGQGASTDTQYFGPGTRLTVL.

This clonotype was found a few times. The V and J genes are TRBV6-1 and TRBJ2-3; D gene unclear. The CDR3 covers 11 residues. Trimming took off 3 bases at V and 5 bases at J, with 3 bases between the two ends. Germline V gene data show CDR1 as MNHNS and CDR2 as SASEGT. The CDR3 spells CASSDRDTQYF. CDR3 coding DNA: TGTGCCAGCAGTGATAGAGATACGCAGTATTTT.

This clonotype was observed many times. The genes are TRBV5-1 and TRBJ2-5; D gene ambiguous. The CDR3 totals 13 residues. The V gene lost 0 bases and the J gene lost 10 bases, with 13 bases spanning the gap. Germline V CDR1 and CDR2: SGHRS, YFSETQ. For the CDR3, the DNA is TGCGCCAGCAGCTTGGCCCCGCGGCAGTTCCAGTACTTC. Encoded protein: CASSLAPRQFQYF. Filled out from reference TRBV5-1 and TRBJ2-5, the complete variable domain reads KAGVTQTPRYLIKTRGQQVTLSCSPISGHRSVSWYQQTPGQGLQFLFEYFSETQRNKGNFPGRFSGRQFSNSRSEMNVSTLELGDSALYLCASSLAPRQFQYFGPGTRLLVL.

This clonotype has a count of ten or more. The chain uses TRBV6-6 and TRBJ1-4; 8 bases line up with TRBD1. Germline assignment: CDR1 MNHNY and CDR2 SVGAGI (reference sequence). This CDR3 spans 14 amino acids. J gave up 5 bases and V 7 bases, and 6 bases lay outside the gene matches. CDR3 sequence reads: CASTPGGRNEKLFF. CDR3 coding DNA: TGTGCCAGCACCCCAGGGGGCCGAAATGAAAAACTGTTTTTT.

This clonotype was counted only a few times. This chain links TRBV5-6 with TRBJ2-7, with 10 positions matching TRBD2. This CDR3 has 15 residues. CDR1 is SGHDT, CDR2 YYEEEE, per germline. V shed 4 bases, J shed 7 bases, and the junction held 11 bases outside the gene matches. CDR3 sequence reads: CASSRGLAGVWEQYF. Written as DNA, the CDR3 is TGTGCCAGCAGCCGAGGGCTAGCGGGAGTTTGGGAGCAGTACTTC.

A few counts support this clonotype. The chain employs TRBV6-5 and TRBJ2-7; unclear D gene. The V end was cut by 3 bases, the J end by 2 bases, with 11 bases between. The V gene's germline CDR1 is MNHEY and CDR2 SVGAGI. This CDR3 spans 14 amino acids. CDR3 sequence: CASSYSEHTYEQYF. CDR3 DNA: TGTGCCAGCAGTTATAGTGAGCACACCTACGAGCAGTACTTC.